Described below is a single T cell receptor (beta chain) sequence and its context. Germline CDR1 is SQVTM and CDR2 is ANQGSEA. This CDR3 has 15 amino acids. Trimming at V came to 4 bases and at J to 2 bases, leaving 11 bases not matched to a gene. Generated by immunoSEQ multiplex PCR, the TCRdb table keeps only in-frame clones and is missing some. The sample yields hundreds of thousands of clones, 85% to 90% seen once. Enrolled through a virtual design, the participants were between roughly 18 and 95 years of age and came from about two dozen US areas. These data are taken from a study of blood T cell repertoires in COVID-19. On the study more broadly: Sample material is recorded as cDNA or gDNA derived from T cells, B-cell-depleted T cells, or PBMCs.

This clonotype was obtained from a woman in her fifties or sixties who had recovered from COVID-19. Sequenced sample: PBMCs or T cells enriched from blood (not recorded which). The rearrangement uses TRBV29-1 and TRBJ2-7, with 7 bases identical to TRBD2. CDR3 sequence reads: CSVGLAGTTAYEQYF. The CDR3 bases are TGCAGCGTTGGACTGGCCGGGACTACCGCCTACGAGCAGTACTTC.